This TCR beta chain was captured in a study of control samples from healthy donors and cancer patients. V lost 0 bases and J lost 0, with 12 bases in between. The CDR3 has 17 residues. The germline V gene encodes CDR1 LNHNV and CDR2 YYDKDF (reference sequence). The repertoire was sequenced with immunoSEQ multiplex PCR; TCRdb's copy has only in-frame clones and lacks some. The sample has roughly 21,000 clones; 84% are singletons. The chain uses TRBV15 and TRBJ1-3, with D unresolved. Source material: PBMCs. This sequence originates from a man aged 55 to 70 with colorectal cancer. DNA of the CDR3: TGTGCCACCAGCAGAGATTTTTGGATCACCTCTGGAAACACCATATATTTT. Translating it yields CATSRDFWITSGNTIYF.